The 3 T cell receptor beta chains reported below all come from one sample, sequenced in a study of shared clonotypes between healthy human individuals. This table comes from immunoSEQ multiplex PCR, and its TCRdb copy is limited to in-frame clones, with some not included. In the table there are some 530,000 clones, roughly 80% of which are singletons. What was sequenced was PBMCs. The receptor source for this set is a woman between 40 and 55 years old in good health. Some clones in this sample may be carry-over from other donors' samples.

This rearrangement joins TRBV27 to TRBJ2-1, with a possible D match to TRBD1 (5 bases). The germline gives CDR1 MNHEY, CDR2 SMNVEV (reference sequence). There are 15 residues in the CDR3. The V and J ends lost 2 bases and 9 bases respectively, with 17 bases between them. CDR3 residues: CASSLPSAGRIEQFF. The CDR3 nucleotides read TGTGCCAGCAGTTTACCGTCAGCAGGGCGGATTGAGCAGTTCTTC.

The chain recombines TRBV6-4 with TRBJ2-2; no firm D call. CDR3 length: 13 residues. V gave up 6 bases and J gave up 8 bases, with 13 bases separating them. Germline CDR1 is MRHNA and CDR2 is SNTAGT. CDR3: CASSRIARGELFF. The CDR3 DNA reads TGTGCCAGCAGCCGGATTGCTCGGGGGGAGCTGTTTTTT.

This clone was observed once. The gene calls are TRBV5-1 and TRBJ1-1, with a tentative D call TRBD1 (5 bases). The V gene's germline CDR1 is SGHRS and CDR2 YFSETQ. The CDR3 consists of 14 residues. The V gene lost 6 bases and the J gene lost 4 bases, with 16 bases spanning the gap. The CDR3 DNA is TGCGCCAGCACCCAAACAGGCTTGACCACTGAAGCTTTCTTT. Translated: CASTQTGLTTEAFF.